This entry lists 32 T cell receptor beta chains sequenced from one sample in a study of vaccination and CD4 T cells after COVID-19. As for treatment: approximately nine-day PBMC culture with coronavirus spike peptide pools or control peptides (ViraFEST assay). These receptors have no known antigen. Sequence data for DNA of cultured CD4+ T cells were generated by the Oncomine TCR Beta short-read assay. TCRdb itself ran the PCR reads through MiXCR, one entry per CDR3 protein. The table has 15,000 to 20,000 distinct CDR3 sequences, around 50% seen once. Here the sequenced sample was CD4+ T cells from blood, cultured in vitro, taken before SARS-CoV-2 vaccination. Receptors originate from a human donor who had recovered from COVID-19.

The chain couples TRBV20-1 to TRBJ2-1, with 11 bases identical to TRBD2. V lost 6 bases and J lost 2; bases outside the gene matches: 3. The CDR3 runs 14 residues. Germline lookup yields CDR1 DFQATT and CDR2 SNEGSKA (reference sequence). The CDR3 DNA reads TGCAGTGCGGAGACTAGCGGGACCTACAATGAGCAGTTCTTC. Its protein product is CSAETSGTYNEQFF.

The CDR3 here is CASRVGGGTAENSPLHF. CDR3 nucleotide sequence: TGTGCCAGCAGGGTGGGGGGGGGCACAGCGGAAAATTCACCCCTCCACTTT. This sequence joins TRBV28 and TRBJ1-6; a possible D gene is TRBD1 (6 bases). The CDR3 runs to 17 residues. Germline-derived CDR1 and CDR2 are MDHEN and SYDVKM. V lost 6 bases to trimming and J lost 7 bases, with 22 bases between them.

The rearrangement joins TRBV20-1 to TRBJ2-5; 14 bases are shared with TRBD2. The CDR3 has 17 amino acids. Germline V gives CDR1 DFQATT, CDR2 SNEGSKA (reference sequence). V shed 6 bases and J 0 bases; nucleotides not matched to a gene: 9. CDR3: CSAQGTSGSGNQETQYF. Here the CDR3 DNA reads TGCAGTGCCCAAGGGACTAGCGGGAGTGGGAACCAAGAGACCCAGTACTTC.

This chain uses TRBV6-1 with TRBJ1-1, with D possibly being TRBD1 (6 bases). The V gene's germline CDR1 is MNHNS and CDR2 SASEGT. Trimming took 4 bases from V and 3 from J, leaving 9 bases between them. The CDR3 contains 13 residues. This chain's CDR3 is CASSVGAHTEAFF. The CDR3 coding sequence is TGTGCCAGCAGTGTGGGGGCACACACTGAAGCTTTCTTT.

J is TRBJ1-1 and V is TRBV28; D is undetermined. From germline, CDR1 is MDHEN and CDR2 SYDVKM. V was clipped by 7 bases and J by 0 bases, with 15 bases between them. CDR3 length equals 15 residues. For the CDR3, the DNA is TGTGCCAGCACCCACTTTAAGGGTATGAACACTGAAGCTTTCTTT. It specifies CASTHFKGMNTEAFF.

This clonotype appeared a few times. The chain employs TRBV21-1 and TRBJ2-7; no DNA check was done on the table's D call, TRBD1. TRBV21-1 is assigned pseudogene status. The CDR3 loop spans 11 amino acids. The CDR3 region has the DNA TGTGCCAGCAGCAAACAGGGCGAGCAGTACTTC. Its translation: CASSKQGEQYF.

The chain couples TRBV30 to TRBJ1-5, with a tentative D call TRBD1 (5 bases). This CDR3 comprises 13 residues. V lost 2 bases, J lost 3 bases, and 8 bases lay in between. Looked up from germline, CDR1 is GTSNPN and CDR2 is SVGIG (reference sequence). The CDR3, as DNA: TGTGCCTGGAGTCAGGGATACAATCAGCCCCAGCATTTT. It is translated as CAWSQGYNQPQHF.

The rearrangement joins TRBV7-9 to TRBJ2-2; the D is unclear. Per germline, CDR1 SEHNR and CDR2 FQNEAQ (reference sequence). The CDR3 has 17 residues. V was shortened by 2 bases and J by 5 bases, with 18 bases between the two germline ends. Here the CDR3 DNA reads TGTGCCAGCAGCTTATCTATGGGATCGTCCTGGACCGGGGAGCTGTTTTTT. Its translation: CASSLSMGSSWTGELFF.

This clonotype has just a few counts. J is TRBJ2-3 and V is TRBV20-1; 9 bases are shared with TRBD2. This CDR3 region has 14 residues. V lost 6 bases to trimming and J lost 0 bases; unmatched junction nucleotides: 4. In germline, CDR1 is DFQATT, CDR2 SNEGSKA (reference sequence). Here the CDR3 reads CSAVLAGSTDTQYF. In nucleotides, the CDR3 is TGCAGTGCGGTACTAGCGGGCAGCACAGATACGCAGTATTTT.

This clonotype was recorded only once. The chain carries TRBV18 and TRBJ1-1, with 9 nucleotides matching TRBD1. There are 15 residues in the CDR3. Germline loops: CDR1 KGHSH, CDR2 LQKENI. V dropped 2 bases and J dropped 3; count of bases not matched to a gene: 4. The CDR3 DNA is TGTGCCAGCTCACCAAGGGACAGGGATGACACTGAAGCTTTCTTT. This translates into CASSPRDRDDTEAFF.

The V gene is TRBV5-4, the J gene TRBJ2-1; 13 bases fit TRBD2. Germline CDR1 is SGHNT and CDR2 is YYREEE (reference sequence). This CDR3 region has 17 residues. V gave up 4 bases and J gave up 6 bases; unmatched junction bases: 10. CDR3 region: CASSTGTSGMSLNEQFF. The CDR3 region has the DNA TGTGCCAGCAGCACCGGGACTAGCGGGATGAGTCTCAATGAGCAGTTCTTC.

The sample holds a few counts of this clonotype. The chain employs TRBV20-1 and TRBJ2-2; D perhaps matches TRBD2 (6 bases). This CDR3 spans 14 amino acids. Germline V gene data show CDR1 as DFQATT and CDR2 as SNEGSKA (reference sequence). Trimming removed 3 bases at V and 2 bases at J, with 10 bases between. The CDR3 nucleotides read TGCAGTGCTAGCCGGGGGTCCAACACCGGGGAGCTGTTTTTT. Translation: CSASRGSNTGELFF.

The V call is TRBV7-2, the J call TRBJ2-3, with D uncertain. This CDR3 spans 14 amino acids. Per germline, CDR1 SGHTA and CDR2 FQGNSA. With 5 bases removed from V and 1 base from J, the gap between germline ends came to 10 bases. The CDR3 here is CASSQPPRTDTQYF. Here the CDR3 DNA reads TGTGCCAGCAGCCAACCACCACGCACAGATACGCAGTATTTT.

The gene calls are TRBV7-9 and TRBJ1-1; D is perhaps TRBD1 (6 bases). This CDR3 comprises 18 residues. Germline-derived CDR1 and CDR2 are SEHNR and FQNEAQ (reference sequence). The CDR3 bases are TGTGCGCAGCCCCCACAAACAGGGTCGTATGCCATGAACACTGAAGCTTTCTTT. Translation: CAQPPQTGSYAMNTEAFF. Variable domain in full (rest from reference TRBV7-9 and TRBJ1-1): DTGVSQNPRHKITKRGQNVTFRCDPISEHNRLYWYRQTLGQGPEFLTYFQNEAQLEKSRLLSDRFSAERPKGSFSTLEIQRTEQGDSAMYLCAQPPQTGSYAMNTEAFFGQGTRLTVV.

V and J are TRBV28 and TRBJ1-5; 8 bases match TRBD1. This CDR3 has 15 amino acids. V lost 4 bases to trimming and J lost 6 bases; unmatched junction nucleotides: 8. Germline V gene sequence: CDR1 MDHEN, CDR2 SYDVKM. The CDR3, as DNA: TGTGCCAGCAGTTCCCTGCAGGGGGCCGGTCAGCCCCAGCATTTT. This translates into CASSSLQGAGQPQHF.

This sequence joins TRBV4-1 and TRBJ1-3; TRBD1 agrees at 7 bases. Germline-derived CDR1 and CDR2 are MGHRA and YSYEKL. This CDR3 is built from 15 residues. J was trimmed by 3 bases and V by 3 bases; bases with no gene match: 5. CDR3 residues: CASSHDDRVGNTIYF. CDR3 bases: TGCGCCAGCAGCCATGACGACAGGGTTGGAAACACCATATATTTT.

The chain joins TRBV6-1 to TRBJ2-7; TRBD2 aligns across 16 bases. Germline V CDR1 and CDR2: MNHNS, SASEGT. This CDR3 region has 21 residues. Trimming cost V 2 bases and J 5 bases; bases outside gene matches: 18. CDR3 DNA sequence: TGTGCCAGCAGTGAAAGGTGGGGACTAGCGGGAGGGCCCATAGTACGTGACGAGCAGTACTTC. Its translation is CASSERWGLAGGPIVRDEQYF.

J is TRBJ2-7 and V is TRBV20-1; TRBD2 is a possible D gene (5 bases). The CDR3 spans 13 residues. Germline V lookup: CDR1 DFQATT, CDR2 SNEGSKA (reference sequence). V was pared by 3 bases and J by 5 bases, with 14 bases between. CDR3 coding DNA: TGCAGTGCTAGTTCCGGGAACAGCAACGAGCAGTACTTC. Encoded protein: CSASSGNSNEQYF.

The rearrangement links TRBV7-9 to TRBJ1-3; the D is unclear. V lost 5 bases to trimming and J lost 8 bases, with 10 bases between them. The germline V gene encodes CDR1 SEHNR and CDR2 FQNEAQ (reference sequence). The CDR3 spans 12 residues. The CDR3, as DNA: TGTGCCAGCAGCCCGGGGTCGTACACCATATATTTT. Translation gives CASSPGSYTIYF.

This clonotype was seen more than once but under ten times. The CDR3 sequence is CASSPPEPYNEQFF. The CDR3 DNA is TGTGCCAGCAGTCCGCCGGAACCCTACAATGAGCAGTTCTTC. The V and J genes are TRBV28 and TRBJ2-1; D is ambiguous. The CDR3 covers 14 residues. Trimming removed 5 bases from V and 2 bases from J, with 10 bases in between. Germline CDR1 reads MDHEN; CDR2 reads SYDVKM.

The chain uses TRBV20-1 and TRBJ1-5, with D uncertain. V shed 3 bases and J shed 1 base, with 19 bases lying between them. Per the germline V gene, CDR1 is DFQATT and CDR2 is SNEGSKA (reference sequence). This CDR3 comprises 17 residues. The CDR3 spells CSARFDSGVVSNQPQHF. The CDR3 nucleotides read TGCAGTGCTAGGTTCGACTCTGGGGTTGTAAGCAATCAGCCCCAGCATTTT.

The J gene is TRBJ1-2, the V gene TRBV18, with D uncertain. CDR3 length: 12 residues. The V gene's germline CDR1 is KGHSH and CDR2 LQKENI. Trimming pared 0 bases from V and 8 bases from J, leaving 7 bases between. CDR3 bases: TGTGCCAGCTCACCACCGGAGCGGGGCTACACCTTC. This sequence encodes CASSPPERGYTF.

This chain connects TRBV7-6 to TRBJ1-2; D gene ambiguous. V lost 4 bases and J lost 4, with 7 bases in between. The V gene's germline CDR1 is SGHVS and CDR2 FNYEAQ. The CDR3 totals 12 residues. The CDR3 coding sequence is TGTGCCAGCAGCTCATTCGGCTATGGCTACACCTTC. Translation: CASSSFGYGYTF.

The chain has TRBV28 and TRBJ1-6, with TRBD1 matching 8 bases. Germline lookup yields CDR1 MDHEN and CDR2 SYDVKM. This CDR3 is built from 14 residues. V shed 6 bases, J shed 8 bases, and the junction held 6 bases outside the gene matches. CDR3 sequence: CASRSGQGYSPLHF. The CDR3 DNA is TGTGCCAGCAGGTCAGGACAGGGCTATTCACCCCTCCACTTT.

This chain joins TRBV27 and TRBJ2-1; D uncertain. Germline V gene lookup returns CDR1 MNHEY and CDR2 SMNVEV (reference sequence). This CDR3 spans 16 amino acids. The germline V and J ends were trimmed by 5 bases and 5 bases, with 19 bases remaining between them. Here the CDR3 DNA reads TGTGCCAGCAGTCAAAGCTTCTATCCAGCACACAATGAGCAGTTCTTC. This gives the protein CASSQSFYPAHNEQFF.

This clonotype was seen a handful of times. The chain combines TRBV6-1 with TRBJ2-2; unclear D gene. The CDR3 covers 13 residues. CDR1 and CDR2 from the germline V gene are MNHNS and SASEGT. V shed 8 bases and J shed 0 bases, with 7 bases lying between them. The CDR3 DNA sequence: TGTGCCAGCGGAGCTGCGAACACCGGGGAGCTGTTTTTT. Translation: CASGAANTGELFF.

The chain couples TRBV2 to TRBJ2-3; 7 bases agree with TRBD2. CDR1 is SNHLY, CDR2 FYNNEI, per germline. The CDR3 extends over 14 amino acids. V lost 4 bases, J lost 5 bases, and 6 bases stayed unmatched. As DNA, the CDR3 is TGTGCCAGCAGTGTGACGGGAGGCGTAGATACGCAGTATTTT. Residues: CASSVTGGVDTQYF.

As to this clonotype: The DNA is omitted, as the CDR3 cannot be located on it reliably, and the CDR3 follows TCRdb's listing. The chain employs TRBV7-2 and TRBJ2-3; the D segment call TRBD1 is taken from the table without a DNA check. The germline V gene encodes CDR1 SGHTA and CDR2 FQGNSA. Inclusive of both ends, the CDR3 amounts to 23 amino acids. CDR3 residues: CASTNQTSMYLCASQTVLDTQYF.

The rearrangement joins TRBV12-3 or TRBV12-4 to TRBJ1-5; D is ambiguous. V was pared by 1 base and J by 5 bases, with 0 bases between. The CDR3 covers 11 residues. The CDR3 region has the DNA TGTGCCAGCAGTTTAGATCAGCCCCAGCATTTT. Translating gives CASSLDQPQHF.

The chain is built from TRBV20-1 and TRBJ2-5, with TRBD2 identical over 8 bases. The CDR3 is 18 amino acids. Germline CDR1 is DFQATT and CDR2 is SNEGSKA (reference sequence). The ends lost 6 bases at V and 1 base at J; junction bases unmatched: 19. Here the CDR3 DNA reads TGCAGTGCACGGGGGGCAGGGGCTAAGCGGGAGCTCCAAGAGACCCAGTACTTC. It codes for CSARGAGAKRELQETQYF.

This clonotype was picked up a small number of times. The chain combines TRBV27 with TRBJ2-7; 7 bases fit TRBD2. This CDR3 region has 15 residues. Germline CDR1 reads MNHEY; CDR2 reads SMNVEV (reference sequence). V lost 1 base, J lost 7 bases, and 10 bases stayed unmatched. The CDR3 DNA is TGTGCCAGCAGTTTATTCGCGGGAGTCCCGGGGGAGCAGTACTTC. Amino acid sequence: CASSLFAGVPGEQYF.

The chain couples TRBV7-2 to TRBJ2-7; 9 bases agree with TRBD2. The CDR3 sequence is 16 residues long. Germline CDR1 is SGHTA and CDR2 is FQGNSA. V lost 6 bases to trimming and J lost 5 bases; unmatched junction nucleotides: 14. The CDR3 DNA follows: TGTGCCAGCAGTATCCCCTATAGCGGGAGTCCCAACGAGCAGTACTTC. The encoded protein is CASSIPYSGSPNEQYF.